This is a list of T cell receptor beta chains from one sample in a study of blood T cell repertoires in COVID-19. Measured with immunoSEQ multiplex PCR; TCRdb has only the in-frame clones, and not every one. The sample lists about 250,000 clones, approximately 88% occurring once. The material sequenced was PBMCs or T cells enriched from blood (not recorded which). These receptors were obtained from a woman aged 40-49 years who had been exposed to COVID-19. Both conserved end residues are part of each CDR3.

j_call: TRBJ1-2
v_call: TRBV5-6
cdr3_aa: CASSLGGTYGYTF

j_call: TRBJ1-1
v_call: TRBV2
cdr3_aa: CASSERGGHLNTEAFF

j_call: TRBJ1-5
v_call: TRBV19
cdr3_aa: CASRNPGSSNQPQHF

j_call: TRBJ2-1
v_call: TRBV10-3
cdr3_aa: CAISELQKTDEQFF

j_call: TRBJ1-2
v_call: TRBV12-3/TRBV12-4
cdr3_aa: CASRGDSDGYTF

j_call: TRBJ2-3
v_call: TRBV6-1
cdr3_aa: CASSEAPSTDTQYF

j_call: TRBJ1-1
v_call: TRBV5-1
cdr3_aa: CASSLESGRTEAFF

j_call: TRBJ1-4
v_call: TRBV14
cdr3_aa: CASSPWTGLNEKLFF

j_call: TRBJ1-2
v_call: TRBV5-1
cdr3_aa: CASSLSPSRASPF

j_call: TRBJ2-2
v_call: TRBV6-5
cdr3_aa: CASSYSKGPGELFF

j_call: TRBJ1-1
v_call: TRBV27
cdr3_aa: CASSLIGTLENTEAFF

j_call: TRBJ1-1
v_call: TRBV19
cdr3_aa: CASSRDSRGTKSRNTEAFF

j_call: TRBJ1-4
v_call: TRBV19
cdr3_aa: CASSYPRGGEEKLFF

j_call: TRBJ2-1
v_call: TRBV7-9
cdr3_aa: CASSSIRDTWEQFF

j_call: TRBJ2-5
v_call: TRBV5-4
cdr3_aa: CASSLQGQETQYF

j_call: TRBJ1-4
v_call: TRBV30
cdr3_aa: CAWSIVGSGEKLFF

j_call: TRBJ1-2
v_call: TRBV4-1
cdr3_aa: CASSQDTGEVSGYTF

j_call: TRBJ2-3
v_call: TRBV4-3
cdr3_aa: CASRLTQGWGTDTQYF

j_call: TRBJ2-3
v_call: TRBV11-2
cdr3_aa: CASSLGVVTDTQYF

j_call: TRBJ2-7
v_call: TRBV28
cdr3_aa: CASSSGGVYEQYF

j_call: TRBJ2-2
v_call: TRBV19
cdr3_aa: CATRTGGTGELFF

j_call: TRBJ1-1
v_call: TRBV9
cdr3_aa: CASSPMNTEAFF

j_call: TRBJ1-6
v_call: TRBV5-4
cdr3_aa: CASSSAGGVDSPLHF

j_call: TRBJ2-7
v_call: TRBV6-5
cdr3_aa: CASSSYQQGREQYF